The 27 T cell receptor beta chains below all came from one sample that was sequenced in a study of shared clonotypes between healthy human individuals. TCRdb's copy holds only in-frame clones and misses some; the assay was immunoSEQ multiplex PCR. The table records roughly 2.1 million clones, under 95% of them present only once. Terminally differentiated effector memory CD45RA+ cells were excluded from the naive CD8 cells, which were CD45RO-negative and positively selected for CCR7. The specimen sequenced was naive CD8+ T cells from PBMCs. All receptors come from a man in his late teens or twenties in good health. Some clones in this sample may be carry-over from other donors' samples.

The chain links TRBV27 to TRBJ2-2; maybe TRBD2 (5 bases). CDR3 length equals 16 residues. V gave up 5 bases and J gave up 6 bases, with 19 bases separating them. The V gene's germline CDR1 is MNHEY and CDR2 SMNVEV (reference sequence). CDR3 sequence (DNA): TGTGCCAGCAGTCCATCTGCCGGGGATCGATCCGGGGAGCTGTTTTTT. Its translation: CASSPSAGDRSGELFF.

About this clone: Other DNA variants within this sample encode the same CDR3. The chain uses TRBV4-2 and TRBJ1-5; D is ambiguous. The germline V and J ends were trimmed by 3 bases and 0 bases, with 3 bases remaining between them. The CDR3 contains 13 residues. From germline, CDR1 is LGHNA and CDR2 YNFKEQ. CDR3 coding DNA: TGTGCCAGCAGCCAGGATAGCAATCAGCCCCAGCATTTT. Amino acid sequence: CASSQDSNQPQHF.

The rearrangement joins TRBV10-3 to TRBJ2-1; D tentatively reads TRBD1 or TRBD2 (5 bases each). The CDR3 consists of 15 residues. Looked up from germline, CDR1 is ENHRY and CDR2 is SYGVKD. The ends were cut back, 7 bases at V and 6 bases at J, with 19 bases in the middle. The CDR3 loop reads CAINGRDPASNEQFF. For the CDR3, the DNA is TGTGCCATCAACGGCCGGGACCCAGCATCCAATGAGCAGTTCTTC.

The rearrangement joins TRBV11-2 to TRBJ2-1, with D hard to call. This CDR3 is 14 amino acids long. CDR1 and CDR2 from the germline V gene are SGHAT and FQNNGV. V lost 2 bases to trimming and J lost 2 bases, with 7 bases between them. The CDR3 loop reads CASSLSPTYNEQFF. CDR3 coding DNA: TGTGCCAGCAGCTTATCTCCCACCTACAATGAGCAGTTCTTC.

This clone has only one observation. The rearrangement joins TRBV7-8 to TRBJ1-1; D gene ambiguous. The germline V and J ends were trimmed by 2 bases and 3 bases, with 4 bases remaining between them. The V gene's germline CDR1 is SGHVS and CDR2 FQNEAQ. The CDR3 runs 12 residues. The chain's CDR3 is CASSLSDTEAFF. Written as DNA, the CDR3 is TGTGCCAGCAGCTTAAGTGACACTGAAGCTTTCTTT.

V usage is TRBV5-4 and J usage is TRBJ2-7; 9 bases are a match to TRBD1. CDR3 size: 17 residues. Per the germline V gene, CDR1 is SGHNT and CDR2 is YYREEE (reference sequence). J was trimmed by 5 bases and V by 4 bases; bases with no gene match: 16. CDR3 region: CASSKTIPGQGIHEQYF. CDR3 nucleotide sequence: TGTGCCAGCAGCAAGACGATACCGGGACAGGGTATCCACGAGCAGTACTTC.

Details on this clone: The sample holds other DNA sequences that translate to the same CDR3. The chain's CDR3 is CASSLGPGANVLTF. The CDR3 nucleotides read TGTGCCAGCAGTTTAGGGCCTGGGGCCAACGTCCTGACTTTC. The chain recombines TRBV27 with TRBJ2-6; D is ambiguous. The germline V gene has CDR1 MNHEY and CDR2 SMNVEV (reference sequence). The V and J ends lost 2 bases and 2 bases respectively, with 4 bases between them. The CDR3 consists of 14 residues.

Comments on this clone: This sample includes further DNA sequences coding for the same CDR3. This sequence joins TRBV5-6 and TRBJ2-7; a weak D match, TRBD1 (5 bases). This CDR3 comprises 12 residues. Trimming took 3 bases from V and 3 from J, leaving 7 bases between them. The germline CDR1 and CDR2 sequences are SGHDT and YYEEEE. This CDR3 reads CASSWTSYEQYF. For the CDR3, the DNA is TGTGCCAGCAGCTGGACAAGCTACGAGCAGTACTTC.

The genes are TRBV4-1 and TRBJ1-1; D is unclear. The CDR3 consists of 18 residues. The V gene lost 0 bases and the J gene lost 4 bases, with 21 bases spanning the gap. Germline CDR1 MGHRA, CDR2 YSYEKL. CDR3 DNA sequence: TGCGCCAGCAGCCAAGAAGGTATTGGGTTCCTTATGAGCACTGAAGCTTTCTTT. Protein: CASSQEGIGFLMSTEAFF.

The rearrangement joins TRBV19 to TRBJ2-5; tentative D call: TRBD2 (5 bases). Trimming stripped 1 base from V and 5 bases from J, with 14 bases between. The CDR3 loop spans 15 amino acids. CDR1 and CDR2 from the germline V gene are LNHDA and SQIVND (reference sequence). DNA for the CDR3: TGTGCCAGTAGTATAGGGGAGAATTCGTGGGAGACCCAGTACTTC. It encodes CASSIGENSWETQYF.

CDR3 sequence: CASSLERGPEEKLFF. CDR3 sequence (DNA): TGTGCCAGCAGCTTAGAACGGGGGCCCGAGGAAAAACTGTTTTTT. The rearrangement uses TRBV7-2 and TRBJ1-4, with D possibly being TRBD1 (6 bases). This CDR3 spans 15 amino acids. The V end lost 1 base, the J end lost 8 bases, and 14 bases lay between the germline ends. Germline CDR1 and CDR2: SGHTA and FQGNSA.

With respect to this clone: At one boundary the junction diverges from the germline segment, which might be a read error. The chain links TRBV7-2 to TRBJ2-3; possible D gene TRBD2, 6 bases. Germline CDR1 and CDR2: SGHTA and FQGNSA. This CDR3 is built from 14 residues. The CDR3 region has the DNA TGTGCCAGCAGCGTAGCGGTTTACACAGATACGCAGTATTTT. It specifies CASSVAVYTDTQYF.

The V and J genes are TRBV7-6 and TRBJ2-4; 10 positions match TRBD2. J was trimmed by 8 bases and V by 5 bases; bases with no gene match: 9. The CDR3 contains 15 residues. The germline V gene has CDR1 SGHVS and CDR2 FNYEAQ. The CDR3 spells CASSPRTSGWDIQYF. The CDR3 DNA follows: TGTGCCAGCAGCCCGCGGACTAGCGGTTGGGACATTCAGTACTTC.

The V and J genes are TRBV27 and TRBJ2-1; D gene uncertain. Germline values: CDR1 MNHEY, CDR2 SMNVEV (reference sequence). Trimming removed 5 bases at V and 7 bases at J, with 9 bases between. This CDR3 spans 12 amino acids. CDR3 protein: CASSAYTNEQFF. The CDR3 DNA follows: TGTGCCAGCAGTGCCTATACGAATGAGCAGTTCTTC.

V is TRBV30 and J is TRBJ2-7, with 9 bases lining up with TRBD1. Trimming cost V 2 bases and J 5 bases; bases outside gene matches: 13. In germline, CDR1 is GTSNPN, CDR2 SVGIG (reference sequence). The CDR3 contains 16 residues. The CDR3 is CAWSTKPGQGSDEQYF. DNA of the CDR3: TGTGCCTGGAGTACTAAACCGGGACAGGGATCAGACGAGCAGTACTTC.

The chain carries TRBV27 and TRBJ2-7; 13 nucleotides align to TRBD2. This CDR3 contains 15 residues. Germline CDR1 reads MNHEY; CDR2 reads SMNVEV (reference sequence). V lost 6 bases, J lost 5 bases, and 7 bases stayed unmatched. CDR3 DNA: TGTGCCAGCAGCCCTGGGACTAGCGGGAAGGACGAGCAGTACTTC. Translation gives CASSPGTSGKDEQYF.

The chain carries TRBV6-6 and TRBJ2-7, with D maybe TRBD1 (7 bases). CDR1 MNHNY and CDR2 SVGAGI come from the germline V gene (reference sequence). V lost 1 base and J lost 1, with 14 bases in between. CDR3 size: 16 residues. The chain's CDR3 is CASSYLMAGGSYEQYF. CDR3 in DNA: TGTGCCAGCAGTTACTTAATGGCAGGGGGGTCCTACGAGCAGTACTTC.

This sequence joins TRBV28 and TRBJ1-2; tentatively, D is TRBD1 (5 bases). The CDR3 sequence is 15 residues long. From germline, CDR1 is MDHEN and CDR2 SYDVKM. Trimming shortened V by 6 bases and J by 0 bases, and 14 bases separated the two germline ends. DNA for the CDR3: TGTGCCAGCAGCCCAGTACAGGAGACTAACTATGGCTACACCTTC. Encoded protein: CASSPVQETNYGYTF.

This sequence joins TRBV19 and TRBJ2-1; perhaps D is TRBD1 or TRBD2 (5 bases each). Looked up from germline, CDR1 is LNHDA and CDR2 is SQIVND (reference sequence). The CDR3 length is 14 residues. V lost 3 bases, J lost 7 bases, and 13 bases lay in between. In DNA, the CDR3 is TGTGCCAGTAGTATGGGGACCCCTTGGAATGAGCAGTTCTTC. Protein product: CASSMGTPWNEQFF.

CDR3: CATSSGRGSYEQYF. For the CDR3, the DNA is TGTGCCACCAGCAGCGGCAGGGGGTCCTACGAGCAGTACTTC. The genes are TRBV15 and TRBJ2-7, with TRBD1 matching 7 bases. CDR3 length: 14 residues. J was trimmed by 1 base and V by 3 bases; bases with no gene match: 3. Germline V lookup: CDR1 LNHNV, CDR2 YYDKDF (reference sequence). Drawing the rest from reference TRBV15 and TRBJ2-7, the complete variable domain is DAMVIQNPRYQVTQFGKPVTLSCSQTLNHNVMYWYQQKSSQAPKLLFHYYDKDFNNEADTPDNFQSRRPNTSFCFLDIRSPGLGDTAMYLCATSSGRGSYEQYFGPGTRLTVT.

DNA for the CDR3: TGTGCCAGCAGCGCCACAGGGGCGGCTGAAGCTTTCTTT. It encodes CASSATGAAEAFF. The J gene is TRBJ1-1, the V gene TRBV27, with 7 bases identical to TRBD1. The germline gives CDR1 MNHEY, CDR2 SMNVEV (reference sequence). This CDR3 has 13 residues. The V and J ends lost 6 bases and 6 bases, in that order; junction bases with no gene match: 7.

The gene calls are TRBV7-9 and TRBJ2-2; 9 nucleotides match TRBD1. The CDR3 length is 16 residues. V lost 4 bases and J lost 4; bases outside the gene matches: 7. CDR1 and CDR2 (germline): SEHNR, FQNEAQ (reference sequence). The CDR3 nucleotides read TGTGCCAGCAGCTCGCACAGGGGGCAGAGCACCGGGGAGCTGTTTTTT. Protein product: CASSSHRGQSTGELFF.

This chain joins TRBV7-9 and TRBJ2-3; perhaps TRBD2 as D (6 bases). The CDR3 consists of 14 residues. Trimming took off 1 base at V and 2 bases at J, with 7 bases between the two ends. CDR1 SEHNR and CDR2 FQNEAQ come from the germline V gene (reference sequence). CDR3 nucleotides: TGTGCCAGCAGCTTAGGCGGGATCACAGATACGCAGTATTTT. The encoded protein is CASSLGGITDTQYF.

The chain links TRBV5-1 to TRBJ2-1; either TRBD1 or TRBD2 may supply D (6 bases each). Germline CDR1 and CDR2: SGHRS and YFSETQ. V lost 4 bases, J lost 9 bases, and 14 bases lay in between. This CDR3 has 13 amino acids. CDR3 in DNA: TGCGCCAGCAGCCCAGCCGGGGGCGCTGAGCAGTTCTTC. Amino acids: CASSPAGGAEQFF.

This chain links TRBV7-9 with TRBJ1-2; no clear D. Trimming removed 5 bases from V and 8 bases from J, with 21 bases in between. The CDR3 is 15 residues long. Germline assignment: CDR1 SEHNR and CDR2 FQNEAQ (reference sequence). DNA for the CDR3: TGTGCCAGCAGCCCTTCAAACCCAATTACCGCGGGCTACACCTTC. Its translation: CASSPSNPITAGYTF. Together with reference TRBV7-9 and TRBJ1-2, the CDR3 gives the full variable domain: DTGVSQNPRHKITKRGQNVTFRCDPISEHNRLYWYRQTLGQGPEFLTYFQNEAQLEKSRLLSDRFSAERPKGSFSTLEIQRTEQGDSAMYLCASSPSNPITAGYTFGSGTRLTVV.

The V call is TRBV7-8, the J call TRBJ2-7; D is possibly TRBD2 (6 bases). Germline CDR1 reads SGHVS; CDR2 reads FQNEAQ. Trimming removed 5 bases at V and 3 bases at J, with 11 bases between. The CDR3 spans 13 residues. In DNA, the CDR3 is TGTGCCAGCAGCCAGGGAGGATACTACGAGCAGTACTTC. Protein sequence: CASSQGGYYEQYF. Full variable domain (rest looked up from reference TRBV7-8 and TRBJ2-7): GAGVSQSPRYKVAKRGQDVALRCDPISGHVSLFWYQQALGQGPEFLTYFQNEAQLDKSGLPSDRFFAERPEGSVSTLKIQRTQQEDSAVYLCASSQGGYYEQYFGPGTRLTVT.

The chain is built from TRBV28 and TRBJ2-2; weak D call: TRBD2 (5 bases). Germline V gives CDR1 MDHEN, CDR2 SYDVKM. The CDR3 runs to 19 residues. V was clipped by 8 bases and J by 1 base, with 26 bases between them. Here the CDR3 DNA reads TGTGCCAGCCAGCTATACTTACAAGAGAGACGGGAGAACACCGGGGAGCTGTTTTTT. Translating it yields CASQLYLQERRENTGELFF. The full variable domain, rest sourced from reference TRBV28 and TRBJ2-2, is DVKVTQSSRYLVKRTGEKVFLECVQDMDHENMFWYRQDPGLGLRLIYFSYDVKMKEKGDIPEGYSVSREKKERFSLILESASTNQTSMYLCASQLYLQERRENTGELFFGEGSRLTVL.